What follows are 9 T cell receptor beta chains derived from one specimen sequenced in a study of blood T cells in healthy people across ages (dated by TCRdb to between 2014 and 2017). The library was made by 5' RACE. This sample was sequenced with an Illumina HiSeq 2500. A second 7 to 11 cycle PCR used a sample-barcoded 5' primer and a J-beta primer mix. The public reads were quality trimmed at Q25 with fastp and then assembled into clones with MiXCR by TCRdb, keeping productive beta chains. Rows with a matching CDR3 protein are joined into one entry that keeps the most common DNA and genes. This sample lists around 1,600,000 distinct CDR3 sequences; 42% were detected once. Of the sample, more than 4% is held by the ten largest clones. Input material: blood. The receptors shown here come from a woman aged 18-29 years in good health.

V usage is TRBV2 and J usage is TRBJ1-4, with D possibly being TRBD1 (6 bases). CDR1 and CDR2 (germline): SNHLY, FYNNEI. The V end was cut by 1 base, the J end by 8 bases, with 14 bases between. This CDR3 is built from 15 residues. This chain's CDR3 is CASSEDRVGREKLFF. In DNA form, the CDR3 reads TGTGCCAGCAGTGAAGACAGGGTTGGAAGGGAAAAACTGTTTTTT.

This clonotype has a handful of counts. J is TRBJ2-1 and V is TRBV11-2; D not certain. Germline CDR1 is SGHAT and CDR2 is FQNNGV. The CDR3 totals 12 residues. V was trimmed by 4 bases and J by 9 bases, leaving 10 bases between them. CDR3 residues: CASSSLSVEQFF. As DNA, the CDR3 is TGTGCCAGCAGCTCCTTGAGTGTTGAGCAGTTCTTC.

In its sample, this clonotype was seen a few times. This sequence joins TRBV12-3 or TRBV12-4 and TRBJ2-3, with D perhaps assigned TRBD1 or TRBD2 (7 bases each). V was shortened by 6 bases and J by 1 base, with 20 bases between the two germline ends. This CDR3 has 17 amino acids. The CDR3 spells CASRKEQGRVGTDTQYF. The DNA for the CDR3 is TGTGCCAGCAGAAAAGAACAGGGGAGGGTCGGCACAGATACGCAGTATTTT.

The gene calls are TRBV6-5 and TRBJ2-2, with no clear D. The V end lost 6 bases, the J end lost 1 base, and 9 bases lay between the germline ends. Looked up from germline, CDR1 is MNHEY and CDR2 is SVGAGI. The CDR3 spans 14 residues. The CDR3 loop is CASSHRQNTGELFF. CDR3 DNA sequence: TGTGCCAGCAGCCATCGACAGAACACCGGGGAGCTGTTTTTT.

V and J are TRBV2 and TRBJ1-2; D is possibly TRBD1 (5 bases). The V gene lost 5 bases and the J gene lost 3 bases, with 16 bases spanning the gap. The CDR3 loop spans 15 amino acids. Germline V lookup: CDR1 SNHLY, CDR2 FYNNEI. CDR3 sequence: CASSLQGPNYYGYTF. For the CDR3, the DNA is TGTGCCAGCAGTCTCCAGGGCCCTAACTACTATGGCTACACCTTC.

This chain links TRBV28 with TRBJ1-6; D unresolved. V was pared by 8 bases and J by 10 bases, with 12 bases between. The length of the CDR3 is 12 residues. Germline CDR1 and CDR2: MDHEN and SYDVKM. The CDR3 coding sequence is TGTGCCAGCGGGAGAAATGACTCACCCCTCCACTTT. Translated: CASGRNDSPLHF.

This chain uses TRBV20-1 with TRBJ2-4, with D tentatively TRBD1 or TRBD2 (5 bases each). The closer fit of TRBJ2-5 to the DNA end suggests the J call may be wrong. Germline lookup yields CDR1 DFQATT and CDR2 SNEGSKA (reference sequence). This CDR3 has 13 residues. In DNA form, the CDR3 reads TGCAGTGCTAGTGTGGCCTATGGGGGGACCCAGTACTTC. It codes for CSASVAYGGTQYF.

The chain carries TRBV19 and TRBJ1-2, with D possibly TRBD1 on 5 matching bases. Looked up from germline, CDR1 is LNHDA and CDR2 is SQIVND (reference sequence). Trimming removed 3 bases from V and 2 bases from J, with 10 bases in between. This CDR3 has 14 amino acids. The CDR3 sequence: CASSMGQINYGYTF. The CDR3 region has the DNA TGTGCCAGTAGTATGGGGCAGATCAACTATGGCTACACCTTC.

Ten or more counts support this clonotype. The V and J genes are TRBV5-1 and TRBJ2-7; TRBD1 might be the D (6 bases). The CDR3 covers 12 residues. The germline CDR1 and CDR2 sequences are SGHRS and YFSETQ. V was trimmed by 4 bases and J by 5 bases, leaving 10 bases between them. The CDR3 nucleotides are TGCGCCAGCAGCGCTGACAGGAACGAGCAGTACTTC. Amino acid sequence: CASSADRNEQYF.